What follows are 19 T cell receptor beta chains derived from one specimen sequenced in a study of blood T cell repertoires in COVID-19. Only in-frame clones appear in the TCRdb table, and some are missing; sequencing was by immunoSEQ multiplex PCR. The repertoire holds more than 200,000 clones, with 81% as singletons. The sequenced sample consisted of peripheral blood. These receptors came from an elderly woman with acute or convalescent COVID-19.

The chain combines TRBV5-1 with TRBJ2-1; D is undetermined. CDR1 is SGHRS, CDR2 YFSETQ, per germline. V gave up 0 bases and J gave up 6 bases, with 7 bases separating them. The CDR3 length is 13 residues. The CDR3 DNA follows: TGCGCCAGCAGCTTGGGCTGGGCCAATGAGCAGTTCTTC. Translating gives CASSLGWANEQFF. Full variable domain (rest looked up from reference TRBV5-1 and TRBJ2-1): KAGVTQTPRYLIKTRGQQVTLSCSPISGHRSVSWYQQTPGQGLQFLFEYFSETQRNKGNFPGRFSGRQFSNSRSEMNVSTLELGDSALYLCASSLGWANEQFFGPGTRLTVL.

This clone appeared a few times. CDR3 sequence (DNA): TGTGCGTCCCGAGGGCTAGCGAGCTACAATGAGCAGTTCTTC. This sequence encodes CASRGLASYNEQFF. The chain is built from TRBV2 and TRBJ2-1; tentative D call: TRBD2 (6 bases). Germline lookup yields CDR1 SNHLY and CDR2 FYNNEI. The CDR3 covers 14 residues.

The CDR3 bases are TGTGCCAGCTCAACACTCGGGCAGCCCCAGCATTTT. This encodes CASSTLGQPQHF. The J gene is TRBJ1-5, the V gene TRBV12-3 or TRBV12-4; D is unresolved. Trimming stripped 8 bases from V and 7 bases from J, with 12 bases between. The CDR3 spans 12 residues.

This clone was observed a handful of times. The chain joins TRBV18 to TRBJ1-3; perhaps TRBD1 as D (5 bases). In germline, CDR1 is KGHSH, CDR2 LQKENI. The V and J ends lost 3 bases and 0 bases respectively, with 12 bases between them. The CDR3 runs 16 residues. DNA of the CDR3: TGTGCCAGCTCACCCGCGACAGCCTCCTCTGGAAACACCATATATTTT. Residues: CASSPATASSGNTIYF.

The chain links TRBV9 to TRBJ1-5, with 7 bases identical to TRBD1. CDR1 and CDR2 (germline): SGDLS, YYNGEE. V gave up 0 bases and J gave up 7 bases; unmatched junction bases: 4. This CDR3 is built from 14 residues. CDR3 coding DNA: TGTGCCAGCAGCGTAGAAGGGGGCTTGCAGCCCCAGCATTTT. This gives the protein CASSVEGGLQPQHF.

This clone was seen more than once but under ten times. The rearrangement joins TRBV7-9 to TRBJ1-4, with D perhaps matching TRBD1 (5 bases). CDR3 length equals 16 residues. The V end lost 5 bases, the J end lost 8 bases, and 21 bases lay between the germline ends. Germline V lookup: CDR1 SEHNR, CDR2 FQNEAQ (reference sequence). The CDR3 nucleotides are TGTGCCAGCAGCCGAGACGATGGCAGGGTTTACGAAAAACTGTTTTTT. It translates to CASSRDDGRVYEKLFF. The variable domain in full, with the rest retrieved from reference TRBV7-9 and TRBJ1-4, is DTGVSQNPRHKITKRGQNVTFRCDPISEHNRLYWYRQTLGQGPEFLTYFQNEAQLEKSRLLSDRFSAERPKGSFSTLEIQRTEQGDSAMYLCASSRDDGRVYEKLFFGSGTQLSVL.

The J gene is TRBJ2-6, the V gene TRBV5-1, with 7 bases identical to TRBD1. Looked up from germline, CDR1 is SGHRS and CDR2 is YFSETQ. The V segment lost 3 bases and the J segment 4 bases; nucleotides outside the gene matches: 10. The CDR3 contains 17 residues. CDR3 in amino acids: CASSYPDRSAGANVLTF. CDR3 DNA: TGCGCCAGCAGCTACCCGGACAGGTCCGCAGGGGCCAACGTCCTGACTTTC. Based on the CDR3 plus reference TRBV5-1 and TRBJ2-6, the full variable domain is KAGVTQTPRYLIKTRGQQVTLSCSPISGHRSVSWYQQTPGQGLQFLFEYFSETQRNKGNFPGRFSGRQFSNSRSEMNVSTLELGDSALYLCASSYPDRSAGANVLTFGAGSRLTVL.

This chain uses TRBV3-1 (or the pseudogene TRBV3-2) with TRBJ1-5, with D perhaps matching TRBD1 (5 bases). The V gene lost 1 base and the J gene lost 4 bases, with 11 bases spanning the gap. Germline loops: CDR1 LGHDT, CDR2 YNNKEL (reference sequence). The CDR3 has 15 amino acids. In DNA, the CDR3 is TGTGCCAGCAGCCAAGGGGGGGTCTCGAATCAGCCCCAGCATTTT. Translating gives CASSQGGVSNQPQHF.

The genes are TRBV12-3 or TRBV12-4 and TRBJ1-1; 9 positions match TRBD1. The CDR3 runs 13 residues. J lost 5 bases, V lost 7 bases, and 5 bases had no gene match. The CDR3 here is CASTEQGATEAFF. Written as DNA, the CDR3 is TGTGCCAGCACCGAACAGGGGGCAACTGAAGCTTTCTTT.

This clone was detected a few times. CDR3 nucleotide sequence: TGTGCCAGCAGCTTAGCGGGAGCGACCAATGAGCAGTTCTTC. This encodes CASSLAGATNEQFF. The rearrangement uses TRBV11-1 and TRBJ2-1; the D gene is possibly TRBD2 (5 bases). The germline gives CDR1 SGHAT, CDR2 FQDESV (reference sequence). Trimming took 0 bases from V and 6 from J, leaving 9 bases between them. The CDR3 runs to 14 residues.

This clone has only one observation. The chain is built from TRBV28 and TRBJ1-2; D is uncertain. Germline V CDR1 and CDR2: MDHEN, SYDVKM. The CDR3 has 14 amino acids. Trimming cost V 5 bases and J 0 bases, with 10 bases left between them. The CDR3 sequence: CASSTGGANYGYTF. DNA for the CDR3: TGTGCCAGCAGTACCGGAGGAGCTAACTATGGCTACACCTTC.

This chain connects TRBV27 to TRBJ1-1; no clear D gene. There are 13 residues in the CDR3. The germline V gene encodes CDR1 MNHEY and CDR2 SMNVEV (reference sequence). Deletions cut 6 bases from V and 4 bases from J, with 12 bases between. Here the CDR3 reads CASSLVLGTEAFF. The CDR3 coding sequence is TGTGCCAGCAGCCTTGTACTTGGCACTGAAGCTTTCTTT.

The chain combines TRBV25-1 with TRBJ1-4; 7 nucleotides line up with TRBD1. Germline V gene lookup returns CDR1 MGHDK and CDR2 SYGVNS. The junction had 9 bases not matched to a gene; V was cut back by 2 bases and J by 12 bases. The CDR3 extends over 14 amino acids. The CDR3: CASSETGALKQLFF. The CDR3 nucleotides are TGTGCCAGCAGTGAAACAGGGGCCCTGAAGCAACTGTTTTTT.

The gene calls are TRBV12-5 and TRBJ2-7; D is ambiguous. This CDR3 contains 14 residues. V shed 0 bases and J shed 0 bases, with 6 bases lying between them. CDR1 is LGHNT, CDR2 FRNRAP, per germline. Here the CDR3 DNA reads TGTGCTAGTGGTTTGGTCCCATCCTCCTACGAGCAGTACTTC. Its protein is CASGLVPSSYEQYF.

This clone has more than one count but fewer than ten. The chain couples TRBV5-1 to TRBJ2-7; TRBD1 might be the D (5 bases). The ends were cut back, 4 bases at V and 4 bases at J, with 18 bases in the middle. CDR1 SGHRS and CDR2 YFSETQ come from the germline V gene. This CDR3 is built from 15 residues. The CDR3 spells CASSLGWGPQYEQYF. The CDR3 DNA reads TGCGCCAGCAGCCTAGGATGGGGCCCCCAGTACGAGCAGTACTTC.

This chain connects TRBV5-1 to TRBJ1-4; 9 nucleotides line up with TRBD1. Germline lookup yields CDR1 SGHRS and CDR2 YFSETQ. V was pared by 4 bases and J by 8 bases, with 6 bases of the junction left unmatched. The length of the CDR3 is 14 residues. The CDR3 protein is CASSPGQGSEKLFF. The CDR3 nucleotides read TGCGCCAGCAGCCCGGGACAGGGATCGGAAAAACTGTTTTTT.

The chain uses TRBV5-4 and TRBJ2-2; D remains ambiguous. V lost 0 bases to trimming and J lost 4 bases, with 10 bases between them. Germline V lookup: CDR1 SGHNT, CDR2 YYREEE (reference sequence). This CDR3 has 15 amino acids. The CDR3 bases are TGTGCCAGCAGCTTGGCGCAGTCCCTCACCGGGGAGCTGTTTTTT. Protein product: CASSLAQSLTGELFF.

The chain combines TRBV6-4 with TRBJ1-1; TRBD1 aligns across 9 bases. This CDR3 contains 14 residues. J lost 5 bases, V lost 0 bases, and 1 base had no gene match. Germline CDR1 and CDR2: MRHNA and SNTAGT. The CDR3 sequence: CASSDSGQGTEAFF. CDR3 DNA sequence: TGTGCCAGCAGTGACTCGGGACAGGGTACTGAAGCTTTCTTT.

The chain recombines TRBV15 with TRBJ2-5; a possible D gene is TRBD2 (6 bases). The ends were cut back, 8 bases at V and 5 bases at J, with 18 bases in the middle. The length of the CDR3 is 14 residues. Germline-derived CDR1 and CDR2 are LNHNV and YYDKDF (reference sequence). In DNA, the CDR3 is TGTGCCACCGGGCTCCCTCATGGGGGGGAGACCCAGTACTTC. Protein: CATGLPHGGETQYF.